The sample holds a few counts of the clone carrying this T cell receptor beta chain. Germline CDR1 reads SGHRS; CDR2 reads YFSETQ. V was trimmed by 0 bases and J by 6 bases, leaving 7 bases between them. The CDR3 extends over 12 amino acids. This entry is derived from a study of T cell changes during pregnancy in multiple sclerosis. Produced via immunoSEQ multiplex PCR; TCRdb's table is partial and in-frame only. The table lists 72,000 or so clones, 93% of them singletons, with under 3% in the top ten. The chain combines TRBV5-1 with TRBJ2-7, with a possible D match to TRBD2 (5 bases). The sequence came from a female donor with multiple sclerosis, enrolled in a pregnancy study. Here the sequenced sample was peripheral blood, taken in the second trimester of pregnancy. CDR3: CASSLGGFEQYF. CDR3 coding DNA: TGCGCCAGCAGCTTGGGAGGGTTCGAGCAGTACTTC.